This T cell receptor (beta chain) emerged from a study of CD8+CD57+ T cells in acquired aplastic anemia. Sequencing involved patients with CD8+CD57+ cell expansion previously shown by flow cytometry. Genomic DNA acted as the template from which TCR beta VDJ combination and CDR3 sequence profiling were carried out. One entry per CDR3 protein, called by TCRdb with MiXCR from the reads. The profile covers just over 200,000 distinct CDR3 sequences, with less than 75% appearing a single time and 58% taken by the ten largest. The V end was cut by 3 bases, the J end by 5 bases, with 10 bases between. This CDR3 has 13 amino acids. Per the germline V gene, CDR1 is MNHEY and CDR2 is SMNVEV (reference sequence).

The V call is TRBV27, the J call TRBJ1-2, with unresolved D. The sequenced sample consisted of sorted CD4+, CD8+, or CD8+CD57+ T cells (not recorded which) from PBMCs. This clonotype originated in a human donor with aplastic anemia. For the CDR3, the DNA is TGTGCCAGCAGTTTCGGTGAGCAGTATGGCTACACCTTC. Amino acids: CASSFGEQYGYTF.